The 21 T cell receptor beta chains below all came from one sample that was sequenced in a study of type 1 regulatory T cells. TCRdb redid the calling of the reads with MiXCR, one entry per CDR3 protein. The sample has 63,000 or so distinct CDR3 sequences, roughly 50% seen once; the top ten hold roughly 2.2%. Their target antigens are unknown. The sample was cultured non-Tr1 T cells, either the whole culture or a sorted T cell fraction (not recorded which). The receptors here all came from a human donor in good health.

This chain uses TRBV24-1 with TRBJ1-5; tentative D call: TRBD1 (5 bases). The CDR3 has 14 amino acids. The ends were cut back, 5 bases at V and 0 bases at J, with 7 bases in the middle. Germline CDR1 reads KGHDR; CDR2 reads SFDVKD. For the CDR3, the DNA is TGTGCCACCAGTGGACAGTATAGCAATCAGCCCCAGCATTTT. It specifies CATSGQYSNQPQHF.

CDR3 DNA: TGTGCCAGCAGCCGACAATGGCGGGGGGCGGGGGAGACCCAGTACTTC. Amino acid sequence: CASSRQWRGAGETQYF. V gene TRBV4-2 combines with J gene TRBJ2-5; 8 bases are shared with TRBD2. The CDR3 is 16 amino acids. Germline CDR1 reads LGHNA; CDR2 reads YNFKEQ. Germline trimming cut 4 bases from V and 5 bases from J; bases unmatched to any gene: 12.

As regards this clonotype: The missing conserved phenylalanine or tryptophan at the end of this CDR3 makes a read error likely. This chain connects TRBV5-1 to TRBJ1-2, with 10 bases identical to TRBD1. Trimming removed 0 bases from V and 6 bases from J; junction bases left unmatched: 2. Germline V lookup: CDR1 SGHRS, CDR2 YFSETQ. The CDR3 spans 14 residues. CDR3 sequence: CASSLGDRGHGYTV. CDR3 sequence (DNA): TGCGCCAGCAGCTTGGGGGACAGGGGTCATGGCTACACCGTC.

On this clonotype itself: With a much larger clone just one base away, this may be a read error. V gene TRBV4-1 combines with J gene TRBJ2-7, with 13 nucleotides matching TRBD2. V lost 4 bases, J lost 5 bases, and 5 bases stayed unmatched. This CDR3 region has 15 residues. Germline V CDR1 and CDR2: MGHRA, YSYEKL. CDR3 amino acids: CASSRRTSGGDEQYV. CDR3 nucleotides: TGCGCCAGCAGCCGACGGACTAGCGGGGGCGACGAGCAGTACGTC.

The chain combines TRBV5-4 with TRBJ2-5; maybe TRBD1 (7 bases). The CDR3 runs to 15 residues. V shed 4 bases and J shed 5 bases, with 18 bases lying between them. Looked up from germline, CDR1 is SGHNT and CDR2 is YYREEE (reference sequence). The CDR3 DNA sequence: TGTGCCAGCAGCCAGGGGGGCAGGGCGGGGGAGACCCAGTACTTC. Its protein is CASSQGGRAGETQYF.

The V and J genes are TRBV20-1 and TRBJ1-5, with D unclear. The CDR3 runs to 13 residues. V gave up 3 bases and J gave up 3 bases, with 9 bases separating them. Germline CDR1 reads DFQATT; CDR2 reads SNEGSKA (reference sequence). CDR3 amino acids: CSASMGVNQPQHF. The CDR3 nucleotides read TGCAGTGCTAGTATGGGAGTCAATCAGCCCCAGCATTTT.

A single count supports this clonotype. The chain links TRBV3-1 to TRBJ1-2; tentatively, D is TRBD1 (5 bases). V dropped 4 bases and J dropped 4 bases, with 19 bases sitting between them. This CDR3 contains 16 residues. CDR1 and CDR2 from the germline V gene are LGHDT and YNNKEL (reference sequence). The CDR3 nucleotides read TGTGCCAGCAGCCCAACTTTGACAGCGACGATCTATGGCTACACCTTC. Its translation is CASSPTLTATIYGYTF.

This clonotype was seen just once. This chain connects TRBV7-2 to TRBJ1-2; D not resolved. CDR1 SGHTA and CDR2 FQGNSA come from the germline V gene. V lost 3 bases to trimming and J lost 4 bases, with 9 bases between them. This CDR3 spans 13 amino acids. Here the CDR3 reads CASSLTGSYGYTF. CDR3 DNA sequence: TGTGCCAGCAGCTTGACGGGCAGCTATGGCTACACCTTC.

The chain combines TRBV29-1 with TRBJ1-5; TRBD1 is a possible D gene (6 bases). V lost 8 bases to trimming and J lost 7 bases, with 18 bases between them. Per germline, CDR1 SQVTM and CDR2 ANQGSEA. The CDR3 has 13 residues. The CDR3 is CSTSTGLEQPQHF. CDR3 nucleotides: TGCAGCACCTCTACAGGGTTGGAGCAGCCCCAGCATTTT.

The V gene is TRBV3-1, the J gene TRBJ1-1; possibly TRBD1 for D (6 bases). CDR1 LGHDT and CDR2 YNNKEL come from the germline V gene (reference sequence). The CDR3 extends over 16 amino acids. Trimming left V 0 bases short and J 4 bases short, with 15 bases between. The CDR3 region is CASSQDIGGVGTEAFF. CDR3 in DNA: TGTGCCAGCAGCCAAGATATTGGGGGCGTTGGCACTGAAGCTTTCTTT. The full variable domain, rest sourced from reference TRBV3-1 and TRBJ1-1, is DTAVSQTPKYLVTQMGNDKSIKCEQNLGHDTMYWYKQDSKKFLKIMFSYNNKELIINETVPNRFSPKSPDKAHLNLHINSLELGDSAVYFCASSQDIGGVGTEAFFGQGTRLTVV.

The DNA of the CDR3 is TGTGCCAGCAGCGCCCGGGACAGGGACACTGAAGCTTTCTTT. As protein: CASSARDRDTEAFF. This sequence joins TRBV9 and TRBJ1-1, with TRBD1 matching 9 bases. Germline trimming cut 3 bases from V and 3 bases from J; bases unmatched to any gene: 3. Germline V gene lookup returns CDR1 SGDLS and CDR2 YYNGEE. The CDR3 extends over 14 amino acids.

The chain has TRBV3-1 and TRBJ1-2; no definite D call. This CDR3 has 13 amino acids. Germline CDR1 is LGHDT and CDR2 is YNNKEL (reference sequence). Trimming pared 2 bases from V and 8 bases from J, leaving 12 bases between. The CDR3 is CASSQFGSGGYTF. The DNA for the CDR3 is TGTGCCAGCAGCCAATTCGGGAGTGGGGGCTACACCTTC.

This clonotype was detected only a few times. V is TRBV7-2 and J is TRBJ2-3, with D perhaps TRBD2 (5 bases). Germline lookup yields CDR1 SGHTA and CDR2 FQGNSA. V lost 6 bases, J lost 5 bases, and 6 bases lay in between. CDR3 length: 11 residues. The CDR3 DNA follows: TGTGCCAGCAGACGGGAAGATACGCAGTATTTT. Protein sequence: CASRREDTQYF.

This chain joins TRBV5-1 and TRBJ2-6, with a weak D call TRBD1 (5 bases). The CDR3 is 16 amino acids. V lost 4 bases to trimming and J lost 0 bases, with 11 bases between them. Per the germline V gene, CDR1 is SGHRS and CDR2 is YFSETQ. CDR3 nucleotide sequence: TGCGCCAGCAGCCTTGGCAGGGCCTCTGGGGCCAACGTCCTGACTTTC. Protein: CASSLGRASGANVLTF. Full variable domain (missing parts from reference TRBV5-1 and TRBJ2-6): KAGVTQTPRYLIKTRGQQVTLSCSPISGHRSVSWYQQTPGQGLQFLFEYFSETQRNKGNFPGRFSGRQFSNSRSEMNVSTLELGDSALYLCASSLGRASGANVLTFGAGSRLTVL.

As regards this clonotype: One end of the junction varies from germline; a read error may be responsible. DNA for the CDR3: TGCAGTGCCAGAGATCCGGGAGGAAAAGTTGGGGAGCAGTACTTC. Amino acid sequence: CSARDPGGKVGEQYF. The V call is TRBV20-1, the J call TRBJ2-7, with 7 bases identical to TRBD2. The length of the CDR3 is 15 residues. From germline, CDR1 is DFQATT and CDR2 SNEGSKA (reference sequence).

The CDR3 loop is CASSQGGAGGWSNQPQHF. The CDR3 DNA is TGTGCCAGCAGCCAGGGAGGGGCAGGGGGCTGGAGCAATCAGCCCCAGCATTTT. This rearrangement joins TRBV7-2 to TRBJ1-5, with 8 bases aligning to TRBD1. With 5 bases clipped from V and 1 base from J, the junction kept 13 bases outside the gene matches. The CDR3 sequence is 18 residues long. Germline lookup yields CDR1 SGHTA and CDR2 FQGNSA.

This rearrangement joins TRBV10-1 to TRBJ2-1; D possibly matches TRBD1 or TRBD2 (5 bases each). The germline V gene has CDR1 WNHNN and CDR2 SYGVQD (reference sequence). The V end was cut by 5 bases, the J end by 3 bases, with 14 bases between. This CDR3 has 15 residues. CDR3 region: CASSLDSGGYNEQFF. The CDR3 DNA is TGCGCCAGCAGTCTTGACAGTGGAGGCTACAATGAGCAGTTCTTC.

The chain joins TRBV29-1 to TRBJ2-2, with D perhaps TRBD2 (6 bases). Trimming left V 4 bases short and J 4 bases short, with 16 bases between. The CDR3 sequence is 15 residues long. The germline CDR1 and CDR2 sequences are SQVTM and ANQGSEA. The CDR3 sequence: CSVGSGGLGTGELFF. The CDR3 nucleotides are TGCAGCGTTGGGTCCGGGGGTCTGGGCACCGGGGAGCTGTTTTTT.

This chain links TRBV6-5 with TRBJ2-3; 10 bases align to TRBD2. This CDR3 region has 19 residues. V gave up 0 bases and J gave up 0 bases; unmatched junction bases: 9. Germline V gene sequence: CDR1 MNHEY, CDR2 SVGAGI. The CDR3 loop reads CASSYSRPAGGASTDTQYF. CDR3 coding DNA: TGTGCCAGCAGTTACTCCCGGCCAGCGGGGGGGGCAAGCACAGATACGCAGTATTTT.

This chain joins TRBV7-9 and TRBJ1-3; 9 bases line up with TRBD1. The V gene's germline CDR1 is SEHNR and CDR2 FQNEAQ (reference sequence). V lost 4 bases, J lost 11 bases, and 12 bases stayed unmatched. This CDR3 comprises 15 residues. This chain's CDR3 is CASSSKGTGITAIYF. In nucleotides, the CDR3 is TGTGCCAGCAGCTCGAAAGGGACAGGGATCACCGCCATATATTTT. Full variable domain (missing parts from reference TRBV7-9 and TRBJ1-3): DTGVSQNPRHKITKRGQNVTFRCDPISEHNRLYWYRQTLGQGPEFLTYFQNEAQLEKSRLLSDRFSAERPKGSFSTLEIQRTEQGDSAMYLCASSSKGTGITAIYFGEGSWLTVV.

The V and J genes are TRBV6-1 and TRBJ1-2; D is perhaps TRBD1 (5 bases). Per germline, CDR1 MNHNS and CDR2 SASEGT. The CDR3 is 11 amino acids. Trimming removed 9 bases from V and 5 bases from J, with 10 bases in between. The CDR3 protein is CASAGGYGYTF. The CDR3 coding sequence is TGTGCCAGTGCCGGGGGGTATGGCTACACCTTC.